Listed below are T cell receptor beta chains from one sample, sequenced in a study of T cells in Graves' hyperthyroidism and ophthalmopathy. TCRdb redid the calling of the multiplex PCR reads with MiXCR, one entry per CDR3 protein. The data contain hundreds of thousands of distinct CDR3 sequences, under 15% of them singletons. The sequenced sample was blood. The receptors derive from a woman aged 40-49 years with Graves' ophthalmopathy. The CDR3 runs from the conserved cysteine through the conserved F or W. A D gene is named only where the DNA matches it firmly. Expanded clones get a size class; other rows say once, few or many, or leave the size out.

v_gene: TRBV4-3
j_gene: TRBJ2-7
abundance: NA
d_gene: NA
CDR3aa: CASSQENSGFYEQYF
CDR3nt: TGCGCCAGCAGCCAAGAAAATTCGGGTTTCTACGAGCAGTACTTC

v_gene: TRBV6-5
j_gene: TRBJ2-7
abundance: many
d_gene: TRBD2
CDR3aa: CASRGGRAREQYF
CDR3nt: TGTGCCAGCAGGGGCGGGAGGGCCCGCGAGCAGTACTTC

v_gene: TRBV7-3
j_gene: TRBJ2-7
abundance: NA
d_gene: TRBD2
CDR3aa: CASSLTGQRTSGRVGEQYF
CDR3nt: TGTGCCAGCAGCTTAACGGGGCAAAGGACTAGCGGGAGGGTTGGCGAGCAGTACTTC

v_gene: TRBV4-1
j_gene: TRBJ1-1
abundance: few
d_gene: NA
CDR3aa: CASSQEAAGAFF
CDR3nt: TGCGCCAGCAGCCAAGAGGCGGCTGGAGCTTTCTTT

v_gene: TRBV12-3/TRBV12-4
j_gene: TRBJ2-2
abundance: NA
d_gene: TRBD1
CDR3aa: CASNPGQGNTGELFF
CDR3nt: TGTGCCAGCAACCCGGGACAGGGCAACACCGGGGAGCTGTTTTTT

v_gene: TRBV18
j_gene: TRBJ1-1
abundance: many
d_gene: NA
CDR3aa: CASSPTDYNTEAFF
CDR3nt: TGTGCCAGCTCACCGACAGACTACAACACTGAAGCTTTCTTT

v_gene: TRBV20-1
j_gene: TRBJ1-3
abundance: many
d_gene: NA
CDR3aa: CSASIGRDGNTIYF
CDR3nt: TGCAGTGCTAGTATCGGTAGGGATGGAAACACCATATATTTT

v_gene: TRBV12-3/TRBV12-4
j_gene: TRBJ2-3
abundance: few
d_gene: NA
CDR3aa: CASSPRTHTDTQYF
CDR3nt: TGTGCCAGCAGCCCCCGGACTCACACGGATACGCAGTATTTT

v_gene: TRBV6-5
j_gene: TRBJ2-5
abundance: many
d_gene: TRBD2
CDR3aa: CASSYASGIFQETQYF
CDR3nt: TGTGCCAGCAGTTACGCTAGCGGGATCTTCCAAGAGACCCAGTACTTC

v_gene: TRBV12-3/TRBV12-4
j_gene: TRBJ1-1
abundance: many
d_gene: NA
CDR3aa: CASSLLGDNKAFF
CDR3nt: TGTGCCAGCAGTTTATTGGGGGACAACAAAGCTTTCTTT

v_gene: TRBV28
j_gene: TRBJ1-2
abundance: many
d_gene: NA
CDR3aa: CASSLWGRGGGYTF
CDR3nt: TGTGCCAGCAGTTTATGGGGGCGAGGCGGAGGCTACACCTTC

v_gene: TRBV12-3/TRBV12-4
j_gene: TRBJ2-5
abundance: few
d_gene: NA
CDR3aa: CASSLALVVAAQETQYF
CDR3nt: TGTGCCAGCAGTTTAGCGCTGGTGGTGGCGGCTCAAGAGACCCAGTACTTC

v_gene: TRBV20-1
j_gene: TRBJ2-5
abundance: many
d_gene: TRBD2
CDR3aa: CSARRLAGDETQYF
CDR3nt: TGCAGTGCTAGAAGGCTAGCGGGAGATGAGACCCAGTACTTC

v_gene: TRBV12-3/TRBV12-4
j_gene: TRBJ2-2
abundance: many
d_gene: TRBD1
CDR3aa: CASRTGTGLFGELFF
CDR3nt: TGTGCCAGCAGAACCGGGACAGGATTATTCGGGGAGCTGTTTTTT

v_gene: TRBV27
j_gene: TRBJ2-4
abundance: few
d_gene: TRBD1
CDR3aa: CASSTGGTAKNIQYF
CDR3nt: TGTGCCAGCAGTACAGGGGGCACAGCCAAAAACATTCAGTACTTC

v_gene: TRBV11-2
j_gene: TRBJ2-7
abundance: many
d_gene: NA
CDR3aa: CASSSGFPGANPSSYEQYF
CDR3nt: TGTGCCAGCAGCTCAGGGTTTCCGGGGGCGAATCCAAGCTCCTACGAGCAGTACTTC

v_gene: TRBV20-1
j_gene: TRBJ1-2
abundance: many
d_gene: NA
CDR3aa: CSAPRSGSNYGYTF
CDR3nt: TGCAGTGCTCCCCGGTCGGGATCGAACTATGGCTACACCTTC

v_gene: TRBV12-3/TRBV12-4
j_gene: TRBJ2-5
abundance: many
d_gene: TRBD2
CDR3aa: CASSSVAGGGETQYF
CDR3nt: TGTGCCAGCAGTTCGGTAGCGGGAGGTGGAGAGACCCAGTACTTC

v_gene: TRBV6-9
j_gene: TRBJ2-7
abundance: many
d_gene: TRBD2
CDR3aa: CASSGLASYEQYF
CDR3nt: TGTGCCAGCAGCGGACTAGCGAGCTACGAGCAGTACTTC

v_gene: TRBV6-4
j_gene: TRBJ1-3
abundance: many
d_gene: NA
CDR3aa: CASSDSSPGRLSGNTIYF
CDR3nt: TGTGCCAGCAGTGACTCGAGCCCGGGAAGGCTCTCTGGAAACACCATATATTTT

v_gene: TRBV7-2
j_gene: TRBJ1-3
abundance: once
d_gene: NA
CDR3aa: CASSLGWGVGNTIYF
CDR3nt: TGTGCCAGCAGCTTAGGGTGGGGAGTTGGAAACACCATATATTTT

v_gene: TRBV30
j_gene: TRBJ2-2
abundance: NA
d_gene: TRBD2
CDR3aa: CAWSVLASGTGELFF
CDR3nt: TGTGCCTGGAGTGTACTGGCTAGCGGGACCGGGGAGCTGTTTTTT

v_gene: TRBV11-2
j_gene: TRBJ2-7
abundance: many
d_gene: NA
CDR3aa: CASSLEGGEYDEQYF
CDR3nt: TGTGCCAGCAGCTTAGAAGGGGGGGAGTACGACGAGCAGTACTTC

v_gene: TRBV7-8
j_gene: TRBJ2-5
abundance: many
d_gene: TRBD2
CDR3aa: CASSLRSSGRETQYF
CDR3nt: TGTGCCAGCAGCTTAAGATCTAGCGGGAGGGAGACCCAGTACTTC

v_gene: TRBV19
j_gene: TRBJ2-5
abundance: NA
d_gene: TRBD2
CDR3aa: CASAQRLADQETQYF
CDR3nt: TGTGCCAGCGCTCAGAGACTAGCGGACCAAGAGACCCAGTACTTC

v_gene: TRBV6-5
j_gene: TRBJ2-7
abundance: many
d_gene: NA
CDR3aa: CASSYDHPASPDEEEQYF
CDR3nt: TGTGCCAGCAGTTACGACCATCCAGCTAGCCCCGATGAAGAGGAGCAGTACTTC

v_gene: TRBV19
j_gene: TRBJ2-5
abundance: many
d_gene: TRBD1
CDR3aa: CASSIGQGETQYF
CDR3nt: TGTGCCAGTAGTATAGGACAGGGAGAGACCCAGTACTTC

v_gene: TRBV11-2
j_gene: TRBJ2-2
abundance: many
d_gene: NA
CDR3aa: CASSSGRVYYSGELFF
CDR3nt: TGTGCCAGCAGCTCAGGCAGGGTCTATTATTCCGGGGAGCTGTTTTTT

v_gene: TRBV7-2
j_gene: TRBJ1-2
abundance: NA
d_gene: NA
CDR3aa: CASSFRQQYYGYTF
CDR3nt: TGTGCCAGCAGCTTCCGACAGCAATATTACGGCTACACCTTC

v_gene: TRBV12-3/TRBV12-4
j_gene: TRBJ2-7
abundance: many
d_gene: NA
CDR3aa: CASRRSLGRAYEQYF
CDR3nt: TGTGCCAGCAGGCGTTCCCTCGGGCGAGCCTACGAGCAGTACTTC

v_gene: TRBV20-1
j_gene: TRBJ2-7
abundance: many
d_gene: NA
CDR3aa: CSARDLGATYEQYF
CDR3nt: TGCAGTGCTAGAGATCTTGGGGCAACCTACGAGCAGTACTTC

v_gene: TRBV20-1
j_gene: TRBJ1-1
abundance: NA
d_gene: NA
CDR3aa: CSARRPPGVNTEAFF
CDR3nt: TGCAGTGCTAGGCGACCTCCCGGGGTGAACACTGAAGCTTTCTTT

v_gene: TRBV6-2/TRBV6-3
j_gene: TRBJ2-7
abundance: many
d_gene: TRBD2
CDR3aa: CASSYSNPGLAGTYEQYF
CDR3nt: TGTGCCAGCAGTTACTCGAATCCAGGACTAGCGGGGACCTACGAGCAGTACTTC

v_gene: TRBV12-3/TRBV12-4
j_gene: TRBJ1-1
abundance: NA
d_gene: NA
CDR3aa: CASALSGAEAFF
CDR3nt: TGTGCCAGCGCTCTCTCCGGGGCTGAAGCTTTCTTT

v_gene: TRBV11-2
j_gene: TRBJ2-5
abundance: NA
d_gene: TRBD2
CDR3aa: CASSLESWLAGEETQYF
CDR3nt: TGTGCCAGCAGCTTAGAGTCTTGGCTAGCGGGAGAAGAGACCCAGTACTTC

v_gene: TRBV20-1
j_gene: TRBJ2-5
abundance: few
d_gene: TRBD2
CDR3aa: CSAIRTSGGTETQYF
CDR3nt: TGCAGTGCTATACGGACTAGCGGGGGTACAGAGACCCAGTACTTC

v_gene: TRBV20-1
j_gene: TRBJ1-5
abundance: few
d_gene: NA
CDR3aa: CSAKGGNEGNQPQHF
CDR3nt: TGCAGTGCTAAGGGGGGAAATGAGGGCAATCAGCCCCAGCATTTT

v_gene: TRBV3-1
j_gene: TRBJ2-7
abundance: many
d_gene: TRBD2
CDR3aa: CASSQGTSGRDEQYF
CDR3nt: TGTGCCAGCAGCCAAGGGACTAGCGGGCGCGACGAGCAGTACTTC

v_gene: TRBV5-1
j_gene: TRBJ1-2
abundance: many
d_gene: TRBD1
CDR3aa: CASSREQGARNYGYTF
CDR3nt: TGCGCCAGCAGCAGAGAACAGGGGGCAAGGAACTATGGCTACACCTTC

v_gene: TRBV7-3
j_gene: TRBJ2-2
abundance: many
d_gene: TRBD2
CDR3aa: CASSPSGGNTGELFF
CDR3nt: TGTGCCAGCAGCCCTAGCGGGGGAAACACCGGGGAGCTGTTTTTT

v_gene: TRBV15
j_gene: TRBJ2-3
abundance: many
d_gene: NA
CDR3aa: CATSRAAGFTDTQYF
CDR3nt: TGTGCCACCAGCAGAGCAGCGGGTTTCACAGATACGCAGTATTTT

v_gene: TRBV6-1
j_gene: TRBJ2-2
abundance: few
d_gene: TRBD1
CDR3aa: CASRKLPGQGTGELFF
CDR3nt: TGTGCCAGCAGGAAACTTCCGGGACAGGGCACCGGGGAGCTGTTTTTT

v_gene: TRBV4-2
j_gene: TRBJ2-1
abundance: NA
d_gene: TRBD2
CDR3aa: CASSRGSGTSGGGEQFF
CDR3nt: TGTGCCAGCAGCCGAGGCTCCGGGACTAGCGGAGGGGGTGAGCAGTTCTTC

v_gene: TRBV5-1
j_gene: TRBJ2-2
abundance: few
d_gene: NA
CDR3aa: CASSSCGTGELFF
CDR3nt: TGCGCCAGCAGCTCGTGTGGGACCGGGGAGCTGTTTTTT

v_gene: TRBV6-1
j_gene: TRBJ2-2
abundance: few
d_gene: TRBD2
CDR3aa: CASGAGEETGELFF
CDR3nt: TGTGCCAGCGGAGCGGGAGAGGAGACCGGGGAGCTGTTTTTT

v_gene: TRBV2
j_gene: TRBJ2-7
abundance: NA
d_gene: NA
CDR3aa: CASSEMRGYEQYF
CDR3nt: TGTGCCAGCAGTGAGATGCGGGGCTACGAGCAGTACTTC

v_gene: TRBV20-1
j_gene: TRBJ1-5
abundance: many
d_gene: TRBD1
CDR3aa: CSARDRGLQPQHF
CDR3nt: TGCAGTGCCCGGGACAGGGGGTTACAGCCCCAGCATTTT

v_gene: TRBV6-1
j_gene: TRBJ2-6
abundance: many
d_gene: NA
CDR3aa: CASSGASSGANVLTF
CDR3nt: TGTGCCAGCAGTGGGGCTTCCTCTGGGGCCAACGTCCTGACTTTC

v_gene: TRBV6-2/TRBV6-3
j_gene: TRBJ1-3
abundance: many
d_gene: NA
CDR3aa: CASLTDSGNTIYF
CDR3nt: TGTGCCAGCTTAACAGACTCTGGAAACACCATATATTTT

v_gene: TRBV20-1
j_gene: TRBJ2-2
abundance: NA
d_gene: TRBD1
CDR3aa: CSAGGQGNTGELFF
CDR3nt: TGCAGTGCTGGCGGACAGGGGAACACCGGGGAGCTGTTTTTT

v_gene: TRBV2
j_gene: TRBJ1-4
abundance: few
d_gene: NA
CDR3aa: CASSPRASQEKLFF
CDR3nt: TGTGCCAGCAGTCCCCGGGCCTCACAGGAAAAACTGTTTTTT